This TCR beta chain derives from a study of cytomegalovirus exposure and HLA in healthy donors. Primers included in the PCR were 60 Vbeta and 13 Jbeta primers. Profiling relied on immunoSEQ multiplex PCR, and the TCRdb table lists in-frame clones only, not all of them. The sample holds roughly 200,000 clones, about 77% seen once. Germline assignment: CDR1 MNHEY and CDR2 SMNVEV (reference sequence). The V segment lost 0 bases and the J segment 5 bases; nucleotides outside the gene matches: 3. The CDR3 is 16 residues long. The receptor's source is a female donor in good health and CMV-seronegative. The sequencing sample was made of PBMCs. The rearrangement joins TRBV27 to TRBJ2-2, with 10 bases matching TRBD1. CDR3 amino acids: CASSLSGTGVTGELFF. CDR3 DNA sequence: TGTGCCAGCAGTTTATCGGGGACAGGGGTGACCGGGGAGCTGTTTTTT.